This TCR beta chain was obtained from a study of OX40 agonist ivuxolimab in advanced cancers. Overall study context: Three patients, one with hepatocellular carcinoma and two with cutaneous melanoma, achieved partial responses.

In its sample, this clone was seen once. Assay used: immunoSEQ multiplex PCR; TCRdb lists only in-frame clones, some missing. The table records over 150,000 clones, approximately 94% of them present only once. The germline gives CDR1 SQVTM, CDR2 ANQGSEA. This CDR3 has 12 amino acids. V was shortened by 3 bases and J by 0 bases, with 5 bases between the two germline ends. The origin of this receptor is an adult with an advanced solid tumor such as melanoma, head and neck, liver or kidney cancer. The sequences come from CD4+ or CD8+ T cells sorted from blood, collected in a trial of the OX40 agonist ivuxolimab. The J gene is TRBJ1-1, the V gene TRBV29-1; possible D gene TRBD1, 5 bases. CDR3 region: CSVEGLNTEAFF. Here the CDR3 DNA reads TGCAGCGTTGAGGGACTGAACACTGAAGCTTTCTTT.